Following are 22 T cell receptor beta chains from one sample sequenced in a study of cytomegalovirus exposure and HLA in healthy donors. With 60 Vbeta and 13 Jbeta primers, the PCR was carried out. Sequencing was performed with immunoSEQ multiplex PCR; in TCRdb, only in-frame clones are kept and a portion is missing. The repertoire holds over 90,000 clones, with approximately 64% as singletons. Sequencing was done on a sample of PBMCs. The receptor source for this set is a human donor in good health.

V usage is TRBV18 and J usage is TRBJ1-5; 11 bases are a match to TRBD1. CDR1 and CDR2 (germline): KGHSH, LQKENI. CDR3 length: 18 residues. J was trimmed by 3 bases and V by 5 bases; bases with no gene match: 12. CDR3 loop: CASSTTGQGAANNQPQHF. CDR3 bases: TGTGCCAGCTCAACCACTGGACAGGGGGCTGCCAACAATCAGCCCCAGCATTTT.

This sequence joins TRBV5-1 and TRBJ1-1; D is uncertain. Between the trimmed V and J ends, which lost 4 bases and 0 bases, there was a span of 10 bases. The CDR3 length is 14 residues. CDR1 and CDR2 (germline): SGHRS, YFSETQ. CDR3 sequence reads: CASSTGIMNTEAFF. CDR3 bases: TGCGCCAGCAGCACGGGAATAATGAACACTGAAGCTTTCTTT.

This rearrangement joins TRBV5-6 to TRBJ1-5; 7 bases match TRBD1. The V segment lost 1 base and the J segment 3 bases; nucleotides outside the gene matches: 7. This CDR3 has 16 amino acids. The V gene's germline CDR1 is SGHDT and CDR2 YYEEEE. The chain's CDR3 is CASSLFGGQANQPQHF. The DNA of the CDR3 is TGTGCCAGCAGCTTGTTCGGAGGACAGGCCAATCAGCCCCAGCATTTT.

The genes are TRBV29-1 and TRBJ2-7; tentatively, D is TRBD2 (5 bases). V shed 3 bases and J shed 9 bases, with 9 bases lying between them. CDR1 and CDR2 from the germline V gene are SQVTM and ANQGSEA. The CDR3 has 10 amino acids. The CDR3 loop reads CSVEEDVQYF. The CDR3, as DNA: TGCAGCGTTGAGGAGGATGTGCAGTACTTC.

The chain recombines TRBV28 with TRBJ2-7; possibly TRBD2 for D (6 bases). The CDR3 is made up of 16 amino acids. Germline V gives CDR1 MDHEN, CDR2 SYDVKM. Trimming shortened V by 2 bases and J by 7 bases, and 21 bases separated the two germline ends. The CDR3 reads CASSLGGADPVHEQYF. CDR3 coding DNA: TGTGCCAGCAGTTTAGGAGGGGCAGATCCTGTGCATGAGCAGTACTTC.

This clone has a handful of counts. The chain recombines TRBV5-1 with TRBJ2-1, with TRBD2 as a possible D gene (5 bases). From germline, CDR1 is SGHRS and CDR2 YFSETQ. Trimming shortened V by 4 bases and J by 2 bases, and 10 bases separated the two germline ends. The CDR3 extends over 14 amino acids. The DNA for the CDR3 is TGCGCCAGCAGCCTAGCAGGACCCTACAATGAGCAGTTCTTC. Its translation is CASSLAGPYNEQFF.

The V and J genes are TRBV5-1 and TRBJ2-7; 11 bases align to TRBD2. With V trimmed by 5 bases and J by 2 bases, 9 bases remained unmatched. CDR1 SGHRS and CDR2 YFSETQ come from the germline V gene. CDR3 size: 16 residues. The CDR3 nucleotides are TGCGCCAGCAGTCGACTTACTAGCGGGAGCCCCTACGAGCAGTACTTC. This encodes CASSRLTSGSPYEQYF.

The rearrangement uses TRBV18 and TRBJ2-3, with 8 bases aligning to TRBD1. Looked up from germline, CDR1 is KGHSH and CDR2 is LQKENI. The J segment lost 3 bases and the V segment lost 4 bases, leaving 15 bases of the junction unmatched. The CDR3 sequence is 18 residues long. Here the CDR3 reads CASSLTYRGTGNTDTQYF. DNA for the CDR3: TGTGCCAGCTCACTTACTTACCGCGGGACAGGTAATACAGATACGCAGTATTTT.

The V and J genes are TRBV7-9 and TRBJ2-3, with 9 bases aligning to TRBD2. The CDR3 sequence is 16 residues long. Looked up from germline, CDR1 is SEHNR and CDR2 is FQNEAQ (reference sequence). Unmatched junction bases numbered 8, after V lost 4 bases and J lost 3 bases. The CDR3 DNA sequence: TGTGCCAGCAGCTCCAGGGGTAGCGGGAGTACAGATACGCAGTATTTT. This translates into CASSSRGSGSTDTQYF.

V gene TRBV28 combines with J gene TRBJ1-3; 8 bases match TRBD1. V lost 6 bases to trimming and J lost 3 bases; unmatched junction nucleotides: 10. Germline assignment: CDR1 MDHEN and CDR2 SYDVKM. The CDR3 consists of 16 residues. The CDR3 here is CASSTRDRRFGNTIYF. The CDR3 coding sequence is TGTGCCAGCAGCACTAGGGACAGGAGGTTTGGAAACACCATATATTTT.

A remark on this clone: One end of the junction fails to match germline, which may point to a read error. The J gene is TRBJ2-1, the V gene TRBV6-1; TRBD1 aligns across 7 bases. The CDR3 length is 15 residues. Germline V gives CDR1 MNHNS, CDR2 SASEGT. The CDR3 DNA sequence: TGTGCCAGCAGCGAAGACAGGGTCCTCTACAATGAGCAGTTCTTC. Its protein product is CASSEDRVLYNEQFF.

This chain uses TRBV6-5 with TRBJ1-2, with D tentatively TRBD1 (5 bases). CDR3 size: 15 residues. Germline V gives CDR1 MNHEY, CDR2 SVGAGI. V gave up 0 bases and J gave up 0 bases, with 8 bases separating them. CDR3 sequence: CASSYSRGANYGYTF. For the CDR3, the DNA is TGTGCCAGCAGTTACTCTCGGGGGGCTAACTATGGCTACACCTTC.

The chain joins TRBV29-1 to TRBJ2-1; D gene unclear. The CDR3 spans 15 residues. Germline-derived CDR1 and CDR2 are SQVTM and ANQGSEA. Trimming shortened V by 0 bases and J by 3 bases, and 12 bases separated the two germline ends. CDR3 sequence reads: CSVEDWSSSYNEQFF. The CDR3 DNA reads TGCAGCGTTGAAGATTGGAGTAGCAGCTACAATGAGCAGTTCTTC.

This chain links TRBV15 with TRBJ1-5; tentatively, D is TRBD1 (6 bases). The V gene's germline CDR1 is LNHNV and CDR2 YYDKDF (reference sequence). This CDR3 comprises 18 residues. V lost 1 base to trimming and J lost 3 bases, with 19 bases between them. The CDR3 loop reads CATSRAIPWAGDNQPQHF. CDR3 bases: TGTGCCACCAGCAGAGCAATTCCTTGGGCAGGGGACAATCAGCCCCAGCATTTT.

The DNA for the CDR3 is TGTGCCAGCAGCATCAGGCAGGGCGGGATATCTGGTGAAAAACTGTTTTTT. Protein: CASSIRQGGISGEKLFF. The chain carries TRBV2 and TRBJ1-4, with D possibly TRBD1 on 5 matching bases. The CDR3 is made up of 17 amino acids. V was pared by 6 bases and J by 7 bases, with 24 bases between. Germline CDR1 is SNHLY and CDR2 is FYNNEI.

V gene TRBV5-1 combines with J gene TRBJ2-3; tentative D call: TRBD2 (6 bases). V gave up 0 bases and J gave up 5 bases, with 13 bases separating them. The CDR3 has 15 amino acids. Germline-derived CDR1 and CDR2 are SGHRS and YFSETQ. The CDR3 DNA follows: TGCGCCAGCAGCTTGGCCGGAGGGCTGGTAGATACGCAGTATTTT. This gives the protein CASSLAGGLVDTQYF.

CDR3 region: CASSEGAGFHEQYF. CDR3 nucleotide sequence: TGTGCCAGCAGTGAAGGGGCAGGGTTCCACGAGCAGTACTTC. The gene calls are TRBV6-1 and TRBJ2-7; D is possibly TRBD1 (5 bases). This CDR3 contains 14 residues. Germline V lookup: CDR1 MNHNS, CDR2 SASEGT. The V end was cut by 1 base, the J end by 5 bases, with 12 bases between.

CDR3 DNA sequence: TGCGCCAGCAGCTTGACTAGCGCCTACGAGCAGTACTTC. Translation gives CASSLTSAYEQYF. V gene TRBV5-1 combines with J gene TRBJ2-5, with 7 bases identical to TRBD2. The end of the DNA aligns better with TRBJ2-7, so the J call may be wrong. Germline V gene lookup returns CDR1 SGHRS and CDR2 YFSETQ. The CDR3 runs to 13 residues.

The rearrangement links TRBV10-3 to TRBJ2-7; 7 positions match TRBD2. J gave up 6 bases and V 3 bases, and 11 bases lay outside the gene matches. Germline CDR1 and CDR2: ENHRY and SYGVKD. The CDR3 runs to 15 residues. CDR3 sequence: CAISDPSGNIREQYF. The CDR3, as DNA: TGTGCCATCAGTGACCCCAGCGGGAATATCCGCGAGCAGTACTTC.

The chain links TRBV6-5 to TRBJ2-7; D gene ambiguous. Germline loops: CDR1 MNHEY, CDR2 SVGAGI. With 4 bases removed from V and 1 base from J, the gap between germline ends came to 11 bases. The CDR3 extends over 14 amino acids. This CDR3 reads CASSSADISYEQYF. CDR3 nucleotides: TGTGCCAGCAGTTCCGCCGACATTTCCTACGAGCAGTACTTC.

The gene calls are TRBV6-1 and TRBJ2-5, with 7 bases fitting TRBD1. The V gene end was trimmed by 6 bases and the J gene end by 4 bases; junction bases not matched to a gene: 5. The CDR3 is 13 amino acids. CDR1 MNHNS and CDR2 SASEGT come from the germline V gene. The CDR3 loop is CASRRQGRETQYF. The CDR3 nucleotides are TGTGCCAGCAGAAGACAGGGTAGAGAGACCCAGTACTTC.

This clone has only a few counts. The CDR3 DNA follows: TGTGCCAGCAGCTTAGATGCTGGCAGGCTGTTTTTT. Its protein product is CASSLDAGRLFF. V is TRBV7-9 and J is TRBJ1-4; no clear D gene. The germline V gene has CDR1 SEHNR and CDR2 FQNEAQ (reference sequence). Trimming shortened V by 1 base and J by 14 bases, and 11 bases separated the two germline ends. The CDR3 is 12 residues long. Full variable domain (remainder filled in from reference TRBV7-9 and TRBJ1-4): DTGVSQNPRHKITKRGQNVTFRCDPISEHNRLYWYRQTLGQGPEFLTYFQNEAQLEKSRLLSDRFSAERPKGSFSTLEIQRTEQGDSAMYLCASSLDAGRLFFGSGTQLSVL.